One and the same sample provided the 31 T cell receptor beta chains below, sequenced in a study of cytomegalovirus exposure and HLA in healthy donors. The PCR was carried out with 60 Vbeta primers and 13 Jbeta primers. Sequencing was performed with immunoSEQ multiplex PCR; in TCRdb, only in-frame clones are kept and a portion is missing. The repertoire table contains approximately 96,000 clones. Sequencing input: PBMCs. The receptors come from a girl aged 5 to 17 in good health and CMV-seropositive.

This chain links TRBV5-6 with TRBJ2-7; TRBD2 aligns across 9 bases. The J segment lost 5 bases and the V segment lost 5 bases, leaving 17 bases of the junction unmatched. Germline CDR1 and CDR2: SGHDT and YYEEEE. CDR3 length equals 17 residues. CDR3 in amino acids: CASRHGLAGILGHEQYV. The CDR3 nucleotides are TGTGCCAGCAGACACGGCCTAGCGGGGATCCTTGGCCACGAGCAGTACGTC.

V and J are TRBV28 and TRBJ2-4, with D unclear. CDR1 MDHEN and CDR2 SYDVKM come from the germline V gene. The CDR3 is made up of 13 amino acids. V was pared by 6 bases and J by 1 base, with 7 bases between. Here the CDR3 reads CASSMEAKNIQYF. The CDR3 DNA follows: TGTGCCAGCAGCATGGAGGCCAAAAACATTCAGTACTTC.

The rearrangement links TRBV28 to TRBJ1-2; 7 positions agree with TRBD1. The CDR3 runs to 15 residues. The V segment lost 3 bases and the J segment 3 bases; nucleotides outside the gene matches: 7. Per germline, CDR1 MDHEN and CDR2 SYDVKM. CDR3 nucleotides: TGTGCCAGCAGTTTGGCTGGGACAGTCGACTATGGCTACACCTTC. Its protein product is CASSLAGTVDYGYTF.

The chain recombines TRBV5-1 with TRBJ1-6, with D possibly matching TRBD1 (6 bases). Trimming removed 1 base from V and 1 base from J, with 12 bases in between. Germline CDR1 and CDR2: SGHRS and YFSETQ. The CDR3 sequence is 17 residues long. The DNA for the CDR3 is TGCGCCAGCAGCTTGACAGGGTTCGGGTCCTATAATTCACCCCTCCACTTT. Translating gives CASSLTGFGSYNSPLHF.

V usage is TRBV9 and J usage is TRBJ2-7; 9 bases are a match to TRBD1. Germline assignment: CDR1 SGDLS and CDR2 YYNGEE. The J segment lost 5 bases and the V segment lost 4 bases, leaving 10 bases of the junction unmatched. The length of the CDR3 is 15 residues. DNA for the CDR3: TGTGCCAGCAGCCTAAGGGGGACAGGGTCCCACGAGCAGTACTTC. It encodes CASSLRGTGSHEQYF.

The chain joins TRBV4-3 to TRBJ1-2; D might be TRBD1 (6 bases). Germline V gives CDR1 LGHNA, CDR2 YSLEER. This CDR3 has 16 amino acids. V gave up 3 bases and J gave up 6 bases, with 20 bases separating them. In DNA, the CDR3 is TGCGCCAGCAGCCAGGGCCCCCAGGGGTTTGGGGATGGCTACACCTTC. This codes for CASSQGPQGFGDGYTF.

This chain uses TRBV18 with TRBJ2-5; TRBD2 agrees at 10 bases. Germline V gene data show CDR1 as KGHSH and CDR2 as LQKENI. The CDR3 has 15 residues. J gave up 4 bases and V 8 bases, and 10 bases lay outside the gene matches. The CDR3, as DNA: TGTGCCAGCCTCCCAGCGGGGGGGCCCCGAGAGACCCAGTACTTC. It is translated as CASLPAGGPRETQYF.

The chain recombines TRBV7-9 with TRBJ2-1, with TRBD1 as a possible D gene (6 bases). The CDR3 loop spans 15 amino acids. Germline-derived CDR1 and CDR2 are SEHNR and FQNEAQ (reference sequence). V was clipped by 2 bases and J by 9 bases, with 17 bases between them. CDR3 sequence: CASSLKQQGLSEQFF. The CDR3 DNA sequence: TGTGCCAGCAGCTTAAAACAACAGGGTCTGAGTGAGCAGTTCTTC.

CDR3: CASSLGTGKTWYEQYV. The CDR3 nucleotides read TGTGCCAGCAGCCTCGGGACAGGAAAAACTTGGTACGAGCAGTACGTC. The rearrangement links TRBV13 to TRBJ2-7; 8 bases fit TRBD1. This CDR3 has 16 residues. The germline CDR1 and CDR2 sequences are PRHDT and FYEKMQ (reference sequence). J was trimmed by 4 bases and V by 5 bases; bases with no gene match: 13.

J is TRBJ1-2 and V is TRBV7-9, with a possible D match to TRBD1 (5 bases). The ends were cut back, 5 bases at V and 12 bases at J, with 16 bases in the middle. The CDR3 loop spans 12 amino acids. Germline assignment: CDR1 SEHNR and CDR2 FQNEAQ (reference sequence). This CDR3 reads CASSAGPQEHTF. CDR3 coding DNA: TGTGCCAGCAGCGCCGGGCCACAGGAGCACACCTTC.

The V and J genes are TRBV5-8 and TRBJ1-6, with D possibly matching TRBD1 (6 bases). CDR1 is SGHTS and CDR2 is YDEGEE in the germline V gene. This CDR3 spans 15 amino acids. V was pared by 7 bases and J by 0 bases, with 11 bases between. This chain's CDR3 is CASRGQLSYNSPLHF. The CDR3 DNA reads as TGTGCCAGCCGAGGACAGCTCTCCTATAATTCACCCCTCCACTTT.

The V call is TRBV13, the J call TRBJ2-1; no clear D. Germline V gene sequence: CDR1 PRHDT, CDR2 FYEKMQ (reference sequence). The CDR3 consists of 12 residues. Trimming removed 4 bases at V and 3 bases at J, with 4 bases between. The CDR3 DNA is TGTGCCAGCAGCTCCTACTACAATGAGCAGTTCTTC. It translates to CASSSYYNEQFF.

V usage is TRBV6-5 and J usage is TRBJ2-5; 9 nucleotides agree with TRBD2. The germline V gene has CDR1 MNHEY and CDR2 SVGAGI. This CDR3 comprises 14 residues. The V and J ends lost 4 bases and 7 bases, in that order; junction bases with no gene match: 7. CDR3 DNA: TGTGCCAGCAGTTCGGGACTAGCTGATGGGACCCAGTACTTC. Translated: CASSSGLADGTQYF.

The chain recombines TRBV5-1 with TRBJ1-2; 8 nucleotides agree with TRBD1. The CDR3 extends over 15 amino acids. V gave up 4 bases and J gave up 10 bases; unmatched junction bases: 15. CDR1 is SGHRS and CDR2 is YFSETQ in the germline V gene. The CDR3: CASSLGQGDGGDYTF. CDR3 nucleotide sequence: TGCGCCAGCAGCCTAGGACAGGGTGATGGCGGAGACTACACCTTC.

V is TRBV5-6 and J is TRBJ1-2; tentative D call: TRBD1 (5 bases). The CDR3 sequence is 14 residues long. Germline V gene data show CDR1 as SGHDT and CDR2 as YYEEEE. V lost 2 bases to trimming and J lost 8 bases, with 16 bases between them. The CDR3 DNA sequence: TGTGCCAGCAGCTTTGTATCCCTAGGGGAAGGCTACACCTTC. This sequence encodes CASSFVSLGEGYTF.

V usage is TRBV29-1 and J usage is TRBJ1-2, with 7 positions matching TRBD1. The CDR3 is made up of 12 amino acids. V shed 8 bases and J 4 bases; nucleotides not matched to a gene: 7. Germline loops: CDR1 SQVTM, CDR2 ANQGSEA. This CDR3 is CSTRQGAYGYTF. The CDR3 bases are TGCAGCACTCGACAGGGCGCCTATGGCTACACCTTC.

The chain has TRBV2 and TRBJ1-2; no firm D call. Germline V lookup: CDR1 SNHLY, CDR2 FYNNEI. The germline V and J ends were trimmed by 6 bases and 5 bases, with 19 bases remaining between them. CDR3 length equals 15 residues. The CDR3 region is CASRSGPGVEYGYTF. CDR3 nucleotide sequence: TGTGCCAGCAGGTCCGGGCCCGGGGTAGAGTATGGCTACACCTTC. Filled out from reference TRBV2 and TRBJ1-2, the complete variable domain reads EPEVTQTPSHQVTQMGQEVILRCVPISNHLYFYWYRQILGQKVEFLVSFYNNEISEKSEIFDDQFSVERPDGSNFTLKIRSTKLEDSAMYFCASRSGPGVEYGYTFGSGTRLTVV.

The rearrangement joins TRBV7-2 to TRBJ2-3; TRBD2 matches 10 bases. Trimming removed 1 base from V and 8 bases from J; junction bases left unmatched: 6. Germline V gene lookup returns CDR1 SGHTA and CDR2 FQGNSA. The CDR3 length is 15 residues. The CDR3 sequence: CASSLEAGGRLTQYF. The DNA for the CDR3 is TGTGCCAGCAGCTTAGAAGCGGGGGGGCGTCTTACGCAGTATTTT.

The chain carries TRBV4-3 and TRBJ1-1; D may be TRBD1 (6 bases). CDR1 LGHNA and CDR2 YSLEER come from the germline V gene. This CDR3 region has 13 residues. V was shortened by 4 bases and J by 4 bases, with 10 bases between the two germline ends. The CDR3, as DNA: TGCGCCAGCAGCCTCTCCAGGGGCACTGAAGCTTTCTTT. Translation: CASSLSRGTEAFF.

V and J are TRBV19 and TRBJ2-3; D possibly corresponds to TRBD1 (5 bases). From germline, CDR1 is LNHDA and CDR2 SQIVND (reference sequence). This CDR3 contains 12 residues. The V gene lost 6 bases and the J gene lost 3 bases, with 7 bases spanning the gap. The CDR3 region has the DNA TGTGCCAGTAGCGCAGGGACAGATACGCAGTATTTT. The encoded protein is CASSAGTDTQYF. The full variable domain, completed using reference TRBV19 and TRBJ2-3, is DGGITQSPKYLFRKEGQNVTLSCEQNLNHDAMYWYRQDPGQGLRLIYYSQIVNDFQKGDIAEGYSVSREKKESFPLTVTSAQKNPTAFYLCASSAGTDTQYFGPGTRLTVL.

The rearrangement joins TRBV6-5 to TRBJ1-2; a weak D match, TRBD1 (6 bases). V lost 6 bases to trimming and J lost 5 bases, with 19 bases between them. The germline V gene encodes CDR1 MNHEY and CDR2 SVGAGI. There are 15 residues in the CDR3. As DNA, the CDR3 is TGTGCCAGCAGAACCACAGGGACCTCTGAGTATGGCTACACCTTC. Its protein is CASRTTGTSEYGYTF.

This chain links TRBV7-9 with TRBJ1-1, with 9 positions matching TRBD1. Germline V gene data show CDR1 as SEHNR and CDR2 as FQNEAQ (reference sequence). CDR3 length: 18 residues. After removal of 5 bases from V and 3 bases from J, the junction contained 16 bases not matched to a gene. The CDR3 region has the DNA TGTGCCAGCAGCAAGGACAGGGGCGCATTGCTGGGGGACACTGAAGCTTTCTTT. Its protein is CASSKDRGALLGDTEAFF.

CDR3 loop: CASGMGQGYEQYV. The CDR3 DNA reads as TGTGCCAGTGGCATGGGACAGGGATACGAGCAGTACGTC. This sequence joins TRBV6-6 and TRBJ2-7, with 9 bases lining up with TRBD1. The trim removed 9 bases at V and 4 bases at J, leaving 7 bases unmatched. Germline V gene lookup returns CDR1 MNHNY and CDR2 SVGAGI (reference sequence). The CDR3 spans 13 residues.

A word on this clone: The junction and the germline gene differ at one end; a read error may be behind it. CDR3 DNA: TGTGCCAGCAGTGAACTCTCCTTTCGGACTGAAGATTTCTTT. The encoded protein is CASSELSFRTEDFF. The genes are TRBV6-1 and TRBJ1-1; D unclear. The CDR3 has 14 residues. Per germline, CDR1 MNHNS and CDR2 SASEGT.

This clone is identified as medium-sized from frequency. The CDR3 nucleotides read TGTGCCATCAAGGCGCAGGGGGCGGACACTGAAGCTTTCTTT. This gives the protein CAIKAQGADTEAFF. The chain has TRBV10-3 and TRBJ1-1, with 8 bases matching TRBD1. Losses at the gene ends were 7 bases for V and 3 bases for J; bases not matched to a gene: 7. The CDR3 totals 14 residues. Germline values: CDR1 ENHRY, CDR2 SYGVKD.

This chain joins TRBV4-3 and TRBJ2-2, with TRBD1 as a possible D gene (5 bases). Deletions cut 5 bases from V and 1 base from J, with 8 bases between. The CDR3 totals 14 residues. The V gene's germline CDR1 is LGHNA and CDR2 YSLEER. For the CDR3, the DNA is TGCGCCAGCAGCGGGGCGGTGAACACCGGGGAGCTGTTTTTT. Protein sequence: CASSGAVNTGELFF.

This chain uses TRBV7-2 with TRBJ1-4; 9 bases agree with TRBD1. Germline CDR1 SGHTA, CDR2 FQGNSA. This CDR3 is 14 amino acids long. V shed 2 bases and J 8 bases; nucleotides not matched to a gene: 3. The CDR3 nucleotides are TGTGCCAGCAGCTTACCGGGGACAGGGGAAAAACTGTTTTTT. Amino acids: CASSLPGTGEKLFF.

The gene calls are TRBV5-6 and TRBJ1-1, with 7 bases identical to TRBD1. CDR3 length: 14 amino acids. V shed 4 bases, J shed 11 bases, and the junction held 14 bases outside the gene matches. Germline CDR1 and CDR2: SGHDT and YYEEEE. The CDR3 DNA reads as TGTGCCAGCAGCCCCAGGACAGGAGTAGGATTTGCTTTCTTT. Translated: CASSPRTGVGFAFF.

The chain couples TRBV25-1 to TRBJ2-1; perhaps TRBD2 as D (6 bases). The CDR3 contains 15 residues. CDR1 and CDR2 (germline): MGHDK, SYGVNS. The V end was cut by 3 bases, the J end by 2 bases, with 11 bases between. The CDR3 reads CASSDSGDPYNEQFF. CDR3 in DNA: TGTGCCAGCAGTGACTCGGGGGACCCCTACAATGAGCAGTTCTTC.

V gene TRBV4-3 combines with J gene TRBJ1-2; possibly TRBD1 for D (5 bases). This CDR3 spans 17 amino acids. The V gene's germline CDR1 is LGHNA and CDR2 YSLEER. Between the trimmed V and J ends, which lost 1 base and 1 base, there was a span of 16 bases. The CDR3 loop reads CASSQVGARPDNYGYTF. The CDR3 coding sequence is TGCGCCAGCAGCCAAGTTGGGGCAAGACCCGATAACTATGGCTACACCTTC.

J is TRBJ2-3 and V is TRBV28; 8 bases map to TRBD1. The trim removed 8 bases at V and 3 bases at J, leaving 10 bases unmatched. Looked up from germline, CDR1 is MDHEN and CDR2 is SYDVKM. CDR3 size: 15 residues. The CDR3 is CASLRLQGATDTQYF. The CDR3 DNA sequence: TGTGCCAGCCTCAGGCTGCAGGGGGCTACAGATACGCAGTATTTT.